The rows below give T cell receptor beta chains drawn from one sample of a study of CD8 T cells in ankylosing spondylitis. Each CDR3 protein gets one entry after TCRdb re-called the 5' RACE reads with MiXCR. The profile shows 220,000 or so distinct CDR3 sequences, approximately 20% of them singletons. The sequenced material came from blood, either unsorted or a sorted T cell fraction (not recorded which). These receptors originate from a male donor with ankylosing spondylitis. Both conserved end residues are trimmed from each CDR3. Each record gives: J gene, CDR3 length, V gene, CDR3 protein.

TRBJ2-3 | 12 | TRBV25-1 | ASSEWGDTDTQY
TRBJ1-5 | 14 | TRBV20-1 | SASPLDRVGNQPQH
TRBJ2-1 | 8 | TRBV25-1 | ASSVDEQF
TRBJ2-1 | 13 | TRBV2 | ASSAPSGVHNEQF
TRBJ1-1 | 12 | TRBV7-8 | ASSREASVFEAF
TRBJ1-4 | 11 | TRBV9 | ASSPRGGEKLF
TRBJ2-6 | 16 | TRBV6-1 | ASSEDTATATGANVLT
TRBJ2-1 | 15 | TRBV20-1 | SATPWGLATKYNEQF
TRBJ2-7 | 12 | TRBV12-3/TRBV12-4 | ASSSLSGSYEQY
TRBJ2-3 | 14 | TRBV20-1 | SARDRVQGATDTQY
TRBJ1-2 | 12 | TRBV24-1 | ATSDSDTNYGYT
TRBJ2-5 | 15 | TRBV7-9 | ASGAPALAGDPETQY
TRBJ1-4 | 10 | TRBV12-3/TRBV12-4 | ASSLSAEKLF